The sequence of this T cell receptor (beta chain) was determined in a study of blood T cell repertoires in COVID-19. Per germline, CDR1 MDHEN and CDR2 SYDVKM. This CDR3 has 15 amino acids. J lost 4 bases, V lost 4 bases, and 8 bases had no gene match. Profiled with immunoSEQ multiplex PCR; TCRdb holds only in-frame clones, not every one. The sample has tens of thousands of clones; nearly 90% are singletons. The receptor comes from a woman of 80 years or more with active or convalescent COVID-19. Material: peripheral blood. The rearrangement uses TRBV28 and TRBJ1-2; 8 bases align to TRBD1. CDR3 region: CASSSDRGAFYGYTF. As DNA, the CDR3 is TGTGCCAGCAGTTCCGACAGGGGCGCCTTCTATGGCTACACCTTC.